The rows below give T cell receptor beta chains drawn from one sample of a study of cytomegalovirus exposure and HLA in healthy donors. Clones were read by immunoSEQ multiplex PCR, and TCRdb kept only the in-frame ones, dropping some. The repertoire consists of 200,000 or so clones, with approximately 84% occurring once and the leading ten covering around 0.25%. Sample: PBMCs. The receptors here all came from a girl in the first two years of life in good health and CMV-seronegative. CDR3s include the opening cysteine and the closing phenylalanine or tryptophan. The D gene is left open where the match is weak. Expanded clones get a size class; other rows say once, few or many, or leave the size out.

CDR3aa: CASNGGWGSEAFF
CDR3nt: TGTGCCAGCAACGGAGGGTGGGGAAGTGAAGCTTTCTTT
j_gene: TRBJ1-1
d_gene: -
v_gene: TRBV6-5
abundance: -

CDR3aa: CASSKKSDSRGYGYTF
CDR3nt: TGTGCCAGCAGCAAAAAGAGCGACAGTCGCGGATATGGCTACACCTTC
j_gene: TRBJ1-2
d_gene: -
v_gene: TRBV21-1
abundance: once

CDR3aa: CASSKTGIGTYEQYF
CDR3nt: TGTGCCAGCAGTAAAACAGGAATCGGAACTTACGAGCAGTACTTC
j_gene: TRBJ2-7
d_gene: -
v_gene: TRBV2
abundance: -

CDR3aa: CSVADRGSNNQPQHF
CDR3nt: TGCAGCGTCGCGGACAGGGGGAGTAACAATCAGCCCCAGCATTTT
j_gene: TRBJ1-5
d_gene: TRBD1
v_gene: TRBV29-1
abundance: -

CDR3aa: CASSMGAVGNEQFF
CDR3nt: TGTGCCAGTAGTATGGGTGCGGTTGGCAATGAGCAGTTCTTC
j_gene: TRBJ2-1
d_gene: -
v_gene: TRBV19
abundance: -

CDR3aa: CASSFLADSSYNEQFF
CDR3nt: TGTGCCAGCAGCTTCCTAGCGGACAGCTCCTACAATGAGCAGTTCTTC
j_gene: TRBJ2-1
d_gene: -
v_gene: TRBV7-6
abundance: -

CDR3aa: CASSEVLAGAQFF
CDR3nt: TGTGCCAGCAGTGAGGTTCTAGCGGGGGCCCAGTTCTTC
j_gene: TRBJ2-1
d_gene: TRBD2
v_gene: TRBV27
abundance: -

CDR3aa: CAWSVGGTATEAFF
CDR3nt: TGTGCCTGGAGTGTCGGCGGGACAGCTACTGAAGCTTTCTTT
j_gene: TRBJ1-1
d_gene: TRBD1
v_gene: TRBV30
abundance: -

CDR3aa: CASSLDSSGNTIYF
CDR3nt: TGCGCCAGCAGCTTGGACAGCTCTGGAAACACCATATATTTT
j_gene: TRBJ1-3
d_gene: -
v_gene: TRBV5-1
abundance: few

CDR3aa: CASSSERGAPYNEQFF
CDR3nt: TGCGCCAGCAGCTCTGAGCGGGGGGCGCCTTACAATGAGCAGTTCTTC
j_gene: TRBJ2-1
d_gene: TRBD2
v_gene: TRBV5-1
abundance: -

CDR3aa: CASTVSRESYEQYF
CDR3nt: TGTGCCAGCACCGTGAGCAGGGAATCATACGAGCAGTACTTC
j_gene: TRBJ2-7
d_gene: -
v_gene: TRBV6-1
abundance: once

CDR3aa: CASSFDYYYEQYF
CDR3nt: TGTGCCAGCAGCTTCGACTACTACTACGAGCAGTACTTC
j_gene: TRBJ2-7
d_gene: -
v_gene: TRBV7-2
abundance: once

CDR3aa: CASSLGLNTGELFF
CDR3nt: TGTGCCAGCAGCTTAGGACTGAACACCGGGGAGCTGTTTTTT
j_gene: TRBJ2-2
d_gene: -
v_gene: TRBV11-2
abundance: -

CDR3aa: CASSQVYWGEGQPQHF
CDR3nt: TGCGCCAGCAGCCAAGTTTATTGGGGGGAGGGTCAGCCCCAGCATTTT
j_gene: TRBJ1-5
d_gene: -
v_gene: TRBV4-3
abundance: once

CDR3aa: CASSLVPGAYEQYF
CDR3nt: TGTGCCAGCAGCTTAGTACCGGGGGCCTACGAGCAGTACTTC
j_gene: TRBJ2-7
d_gene: -
v_gene: TRBV11-2
abundance: -

CDR3aa: CASAGQFNSPLHF
CDR3nt: TGTGCCTCTGCGGGACAGTTCAATTCACCCCTCCACTTT
j_gene: TRBJ1-6
d_gene: TRBD1
v_gene: TRBV30
abundance: -

CDR3aa: CASSYWGAEAFF
CDR3nt: TGTGCCAGCAGTTACTGGGGCGCTGAAGCTTTCTTT
j_gene: TRBJ1-1
d_gene: -
v_gene: TRBV6-6
abundance: -

CDR3aa: CASSLDWTVTYEQYF
CDR3nt: TGCGCCAGCAGCTTGGACTGGACAGTGACATACGAGCAGTACTTC
j_gene: TRBJ2-7
d_gene: -
v_gene: TRBV5-1
abundance: once